What follows is one T cell receptor (beta chain) and its context. The data were obtained in a study of blood T cell repertoires in COVID-19. Study at large: The study drew acute and convalescent COVID-19 samples from the United States, Italy and Spain. From T cells, B-cell-depleted T cells, or PBMCs came the material, which was cDNA or gDNA.

Authors' methods: It was from reference gene primer amplification that nucleated cell counts were estimated. Using immunoSEQ multiplex PCR, the repertoire was profiled, and TCRdb retains in-frame clones only, with some absent. The DNA gave D and trimming, while V, J and clone size come from that table. The repertoire holds approximately 100,000 clones, with approximately 88% as singletons. In germline, CDR1 is SGHTA, CDR2 FQGTGA. The CDR3 contains 15 residues. The V gene end was trimmed by 5 bases and the J gene end by 0 bases; junction bases not matched to a gene: 3. This clonotype was obtained from a woman in her fifties or sixties with acute or convalescent COVID-19. The specimen was peripheral blood. This chain joins TRBV7-3 and TRBJ2-1; 8 bases are shared with TRBD2. The CDR3, as DNA: TGTGCCAGCAGCCGGGGGGGCGCCTCCTACAATGAGCAGTTCTTC. Its protein product is CASSRGGASYNEQFF.